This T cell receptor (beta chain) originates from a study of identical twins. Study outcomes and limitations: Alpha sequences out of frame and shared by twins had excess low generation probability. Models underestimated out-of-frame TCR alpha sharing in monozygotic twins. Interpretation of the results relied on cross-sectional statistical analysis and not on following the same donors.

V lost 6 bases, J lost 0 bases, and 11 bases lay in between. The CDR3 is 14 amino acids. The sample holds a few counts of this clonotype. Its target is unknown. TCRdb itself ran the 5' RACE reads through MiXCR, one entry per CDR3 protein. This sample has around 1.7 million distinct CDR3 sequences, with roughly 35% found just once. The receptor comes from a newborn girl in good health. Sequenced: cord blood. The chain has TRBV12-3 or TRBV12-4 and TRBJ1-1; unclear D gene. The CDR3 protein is CASRPSRLNTEAFF. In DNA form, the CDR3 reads TGTGCCAGCAGGCCTTCCAGGTTGAACACTGAAGCTTTCTTT.